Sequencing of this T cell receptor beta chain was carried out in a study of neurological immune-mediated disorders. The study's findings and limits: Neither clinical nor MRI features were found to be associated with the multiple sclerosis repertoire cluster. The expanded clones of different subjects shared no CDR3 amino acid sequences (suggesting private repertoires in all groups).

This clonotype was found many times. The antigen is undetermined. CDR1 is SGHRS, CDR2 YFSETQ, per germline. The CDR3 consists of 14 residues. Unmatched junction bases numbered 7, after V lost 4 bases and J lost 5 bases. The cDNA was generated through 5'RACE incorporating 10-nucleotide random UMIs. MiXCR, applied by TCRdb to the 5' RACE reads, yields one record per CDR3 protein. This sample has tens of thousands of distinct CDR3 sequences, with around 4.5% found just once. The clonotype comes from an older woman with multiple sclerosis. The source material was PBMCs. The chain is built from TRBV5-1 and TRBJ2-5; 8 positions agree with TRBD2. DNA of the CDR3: TGCGCCAGCAGCAGCGGGGGCGCCCCCGAGACCCAGTACTTC. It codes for CASSSGGAPETQYF.